Listed below are T cell receptor beta chains from one sample, sequenced in a study of blood T cells in healthy people across ages. Using its own MiXCR run on the 5' RACE reads, TCRdb lists one record per CDR3 protein. This sample has 870,000 or so distinct CDR3 sequences, with about 30% found just once. The sequenced sample was blood. These receptors were taken from an elderly woman in good health. Each CDR3 is given with its conserved first and last residue. D genes are given only for firm matches.

D gene: TRBD2; V gene: TRBV2; J gene: TRBJ2-2; CDR3 protein: CASRLAGGPSGELFF
D gene: NA; V gene: TRBV30; J gene: TRBJ2-1; CDR3 protein: CAWKVRSRPARRSYNEQFF
D gene: NA; V gene: TRBV5-6; J gene: TRBJ2-2; CDR3 protein: CASSLETGERFF
D gene: TRBD2; V gene: TRBV5-5; J gene: TRBJ2-7; CDR3 protein: CASSSRSGGALYEQYF
D gene: TRBD1; V gene: TRBV6-6; J gene: TRBJ1-2; CDR3 protein: CASSPTGEVGYTF
D gene: NA; V gene: TRBV6-2/TRBV6-3; J gene: TRBJ1-1; CDR3 protein: CASSSASLNTEAFF
D gene: TRBD1; V gene: TRBV24-1; J gene: TRBJ1-2; CDR3 protein: CATSDYDRDGYTF
D gene: NA; V gene: TRBV20-1; J gene: TRBJ1-4; CDR3 protein: CSARGDRHEKLFF
D gene: NA; V gene: TRBV7-2; J gene: TRBJ1-2; CDR3 protein: CASSLGRGPNYGYTF
D gene: NA; V gene: TRBV27; J gene: TRBJ1-4; CDR3 protein: CASSSAGHRKLFF
D gene: NA; V gene: TRBV7-9; J gene: TRBJ1-1; CDR3 protein: CAGTANTEAFF
D gene: TRBD2; V gene: TRBV6-2/TRBV6-3; J gene: TRBJ2-5; CDR3 protein: CASRTETSSPSQETQYF
D gene: NA; V gene: TRBV3-1; J gene: TRBJ2-3; CDR3 protein: CASSQGRGAVDTQYF
D gene: NA; V gene: TRBV6-5; J gene: TRBJ1-5; CDR3 protein: CASRKRGDNQPQHF
D gene: NA; V gene: TRBV6-1; J gene: TRBJ1-2; CDR3 protein: CASSDPHNYGYTF
D gene: NA; V gene: TRBV20-1; J gene: TRBJ2-2; CDR3 protein: CSASRFQNTGELFF
D gene: NA; V gene: TRBV18; J gene: TRBJ2-7; CDR3 protein: CASSPGQWTRGSYEQYF
D gene: TRBD2; V gene: TRBV20-1; J gene: TRBJ2-1; CDR3 protein: CSAKARRGGYNEQFF
D gene: NA; V gene: TRBV6-2/TRBV6-3; J gene: TRBJ1-2; CDR3 protein: CASRNGGQAGYTF
D gene: NA; V gene: TRBV10-3; J gene: TRBJ2-7; CDR3 protein: CAISEPTRSGGEQYF